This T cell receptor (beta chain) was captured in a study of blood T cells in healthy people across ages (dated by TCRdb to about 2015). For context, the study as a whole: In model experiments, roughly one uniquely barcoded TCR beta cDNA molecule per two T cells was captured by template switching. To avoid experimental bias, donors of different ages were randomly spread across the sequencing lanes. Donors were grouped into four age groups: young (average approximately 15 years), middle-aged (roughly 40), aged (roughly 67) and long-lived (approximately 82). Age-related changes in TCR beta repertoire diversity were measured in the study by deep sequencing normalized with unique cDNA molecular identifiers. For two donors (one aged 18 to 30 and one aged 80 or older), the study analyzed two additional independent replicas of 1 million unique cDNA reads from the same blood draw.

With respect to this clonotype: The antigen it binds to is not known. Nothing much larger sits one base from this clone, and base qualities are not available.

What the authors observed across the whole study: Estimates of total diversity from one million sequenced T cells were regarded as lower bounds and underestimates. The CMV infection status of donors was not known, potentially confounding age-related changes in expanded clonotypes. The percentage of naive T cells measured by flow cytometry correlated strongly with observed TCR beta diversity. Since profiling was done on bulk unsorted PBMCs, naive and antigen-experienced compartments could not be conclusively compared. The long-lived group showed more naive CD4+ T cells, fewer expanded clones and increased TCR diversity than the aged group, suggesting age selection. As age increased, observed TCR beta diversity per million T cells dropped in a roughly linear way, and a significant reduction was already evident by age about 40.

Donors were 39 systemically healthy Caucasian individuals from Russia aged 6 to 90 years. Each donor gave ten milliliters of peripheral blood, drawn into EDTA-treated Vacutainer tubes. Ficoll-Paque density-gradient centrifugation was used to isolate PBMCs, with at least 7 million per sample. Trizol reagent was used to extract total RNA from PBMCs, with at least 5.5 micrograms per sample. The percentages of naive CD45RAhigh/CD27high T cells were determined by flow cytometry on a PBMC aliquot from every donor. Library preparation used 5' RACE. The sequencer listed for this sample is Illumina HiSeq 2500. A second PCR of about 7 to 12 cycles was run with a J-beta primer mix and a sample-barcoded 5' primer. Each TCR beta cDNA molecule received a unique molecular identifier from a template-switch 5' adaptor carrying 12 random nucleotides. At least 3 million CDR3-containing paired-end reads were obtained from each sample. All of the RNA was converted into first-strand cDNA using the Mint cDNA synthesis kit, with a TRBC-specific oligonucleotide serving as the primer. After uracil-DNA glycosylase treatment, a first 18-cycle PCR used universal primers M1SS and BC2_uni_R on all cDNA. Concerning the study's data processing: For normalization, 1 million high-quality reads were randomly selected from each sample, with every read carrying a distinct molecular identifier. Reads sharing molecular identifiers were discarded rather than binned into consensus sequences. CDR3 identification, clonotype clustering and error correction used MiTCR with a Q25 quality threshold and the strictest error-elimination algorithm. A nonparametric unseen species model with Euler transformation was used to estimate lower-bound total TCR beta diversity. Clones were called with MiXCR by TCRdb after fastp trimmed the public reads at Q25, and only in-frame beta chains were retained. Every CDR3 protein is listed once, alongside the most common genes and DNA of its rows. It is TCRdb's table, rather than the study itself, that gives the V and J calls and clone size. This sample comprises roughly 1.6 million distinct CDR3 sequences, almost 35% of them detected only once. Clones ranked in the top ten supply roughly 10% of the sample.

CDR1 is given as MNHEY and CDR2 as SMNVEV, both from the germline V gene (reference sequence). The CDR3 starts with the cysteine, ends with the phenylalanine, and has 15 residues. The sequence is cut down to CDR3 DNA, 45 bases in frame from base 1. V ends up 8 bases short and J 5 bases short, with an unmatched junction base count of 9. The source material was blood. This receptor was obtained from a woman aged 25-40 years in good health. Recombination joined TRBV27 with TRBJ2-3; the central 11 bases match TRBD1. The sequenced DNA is TGTGCCAGCGCGGACAGGGGGCATTTGGGAGATACGCAGTATTTT. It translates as CASADRGHLGDTQYF.